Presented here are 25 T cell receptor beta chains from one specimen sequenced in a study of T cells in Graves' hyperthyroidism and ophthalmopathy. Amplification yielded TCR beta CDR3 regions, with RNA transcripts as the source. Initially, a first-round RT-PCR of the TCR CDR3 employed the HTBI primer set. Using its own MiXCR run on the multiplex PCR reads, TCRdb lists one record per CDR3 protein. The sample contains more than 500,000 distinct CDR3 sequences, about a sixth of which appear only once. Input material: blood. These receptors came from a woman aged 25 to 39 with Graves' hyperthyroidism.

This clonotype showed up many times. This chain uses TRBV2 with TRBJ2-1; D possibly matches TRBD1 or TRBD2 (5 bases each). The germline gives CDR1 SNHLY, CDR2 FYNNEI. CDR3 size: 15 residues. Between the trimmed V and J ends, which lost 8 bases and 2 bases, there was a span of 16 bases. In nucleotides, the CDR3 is TGTGCCAGCCCGAGGGGTTCCAAACCCTACAATGAGCAGTTCTTC. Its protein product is CASPRGSKPYNEQFF.

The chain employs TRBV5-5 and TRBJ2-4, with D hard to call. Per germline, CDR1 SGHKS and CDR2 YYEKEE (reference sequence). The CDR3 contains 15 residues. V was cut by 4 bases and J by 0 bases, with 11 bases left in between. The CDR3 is CASSDFAVAKNIQYF. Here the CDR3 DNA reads TGTGCCAGCAGCGACTTCGCAGTAGCCAAAAACATTCAGTACTTC.

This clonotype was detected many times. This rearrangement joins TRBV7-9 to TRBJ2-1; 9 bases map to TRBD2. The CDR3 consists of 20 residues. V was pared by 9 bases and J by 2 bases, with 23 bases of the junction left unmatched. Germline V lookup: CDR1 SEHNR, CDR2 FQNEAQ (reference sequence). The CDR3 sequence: CASGSLKIAGDSKPYNEQFF. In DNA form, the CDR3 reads TGTGCCAGTGGGAGCCTGAAAATAGCGGGAGACAGTAAACCCTACAATGAGCAGTTCTTC. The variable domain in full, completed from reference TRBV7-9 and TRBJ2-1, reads DTGVSQNPRHKITKRGQNVTFRCDPISEHNRLYWYRQTLGQGPEFLTYFQNEAQLEKSRLLSDRFSAERPKGSFSTLEIQRTEQGDSAMYLCASGSLKIAGDSKPYNEQFFGPGTRLTVL.

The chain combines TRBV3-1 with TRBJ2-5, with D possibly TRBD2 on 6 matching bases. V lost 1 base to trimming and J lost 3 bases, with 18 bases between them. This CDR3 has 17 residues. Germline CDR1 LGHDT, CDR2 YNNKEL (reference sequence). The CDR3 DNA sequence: TGTGCCAGCAGCCAAGTTGGGCGGGGAACTCTTGAAGAGACCCAGTACTTC. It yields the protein CASSQVGRGTLEETQYF.

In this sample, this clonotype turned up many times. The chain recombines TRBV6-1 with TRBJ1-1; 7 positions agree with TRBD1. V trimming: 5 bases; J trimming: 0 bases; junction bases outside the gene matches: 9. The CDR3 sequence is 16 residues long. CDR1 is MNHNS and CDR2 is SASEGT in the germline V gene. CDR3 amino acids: CASSRPGQRLNTEAFF. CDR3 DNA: TGTGCCAGCAGTAGGCCGGGACAGCGGCTGAACACTGAAGCTTTCTTT.

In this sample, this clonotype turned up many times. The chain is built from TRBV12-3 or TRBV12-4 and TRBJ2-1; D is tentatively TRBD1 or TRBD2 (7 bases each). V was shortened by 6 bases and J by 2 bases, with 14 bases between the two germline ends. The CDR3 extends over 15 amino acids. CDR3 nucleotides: TGTGCCAGCAGGGGGGGGCAGGGGGCCTACAATGAGCAGTTCTTC. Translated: CASRGGQGAYNEQFF.

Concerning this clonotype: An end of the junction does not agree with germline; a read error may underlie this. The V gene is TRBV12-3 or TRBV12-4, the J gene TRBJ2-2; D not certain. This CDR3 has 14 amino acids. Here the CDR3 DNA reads TGTGCCTGCAGTTTAAGGCCACACACCGGGGAGCTGTTTTTT. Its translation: CACSLRPHTGELFF.

Here the CDR3 DNA reads TGTGCCAGCAGACAACTACGAGCGACAGGAACTGGAAACACCATATATTTT. Its translation is CASRQLRATGTGNTIYF. The chain employs TRBV6-1 and TRBJ1-3; D is possibly TRBD1 (6 bases). CDR1 and CDR2 (germline): MNHNS, SASEGT. V was trimmed by 6 bases and J by 2 bases, leaving 20 bases between them. The CDR3 is 17 residues long.

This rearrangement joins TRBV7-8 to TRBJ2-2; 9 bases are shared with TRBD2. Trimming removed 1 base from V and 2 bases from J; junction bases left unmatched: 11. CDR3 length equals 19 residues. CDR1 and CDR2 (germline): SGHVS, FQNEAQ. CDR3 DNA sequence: TGTGCCAGCAGCTTAGTCGGGAGACCGGGACTAGCTAACACCGGGGAGCTGTTTTTT. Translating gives CASSLVGRPGLANTGELFF.

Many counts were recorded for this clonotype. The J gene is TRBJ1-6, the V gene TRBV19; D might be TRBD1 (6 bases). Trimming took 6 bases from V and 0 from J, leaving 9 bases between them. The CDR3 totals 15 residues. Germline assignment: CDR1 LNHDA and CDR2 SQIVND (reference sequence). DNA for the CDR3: TGTGCCAGTAGCGGGACAAACTCCTATAATTCACCCCTCCACTTT. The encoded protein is CASSGTNSYNSPLHF.

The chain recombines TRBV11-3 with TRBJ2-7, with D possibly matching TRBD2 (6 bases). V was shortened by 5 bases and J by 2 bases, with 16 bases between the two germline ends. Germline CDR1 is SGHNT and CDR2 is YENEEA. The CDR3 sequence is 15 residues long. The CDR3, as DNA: TGTGCCAGCAGCCCGGGGCGACTAGTCACCTACGAGCAGTACTTC. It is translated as CASSPGRLVTYEQYF.

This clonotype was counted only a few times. Here the CDR3 reads CSASETSGSRGTQYF. DNA for the CDR3: TGCAGTGCTAGCGAGACTAGCGGGAGTAGGGGGACCCAGTACTTC. The chain recombines TRBV20-1 with TRBJ2-5, with 12 bases matching TRBD2. The CDR3 has 15 residues. The ends lost 3 bases at V and 7 bases at J; junction bases unmatched: 9. The germline CDR1 and CDR2 sequences are DFQATT and SNEGSKA (reference sequence).

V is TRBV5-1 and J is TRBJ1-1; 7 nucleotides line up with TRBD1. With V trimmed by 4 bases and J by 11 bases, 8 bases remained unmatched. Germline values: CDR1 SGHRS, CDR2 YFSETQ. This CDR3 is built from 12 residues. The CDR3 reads CASSVPRGEAFF. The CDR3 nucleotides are TGCGCCAGCAGCGTCCCCAGGGGGGAGGCTTTCTTT.

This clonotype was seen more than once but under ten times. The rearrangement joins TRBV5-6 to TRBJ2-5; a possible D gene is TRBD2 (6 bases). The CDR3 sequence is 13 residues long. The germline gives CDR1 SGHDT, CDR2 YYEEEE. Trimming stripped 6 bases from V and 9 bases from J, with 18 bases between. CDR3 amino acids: CASTEGRGTAQYF. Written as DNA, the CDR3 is TGTGCCAGCACGGAGGGACGGGGCACGGCCCAGTACTTC.

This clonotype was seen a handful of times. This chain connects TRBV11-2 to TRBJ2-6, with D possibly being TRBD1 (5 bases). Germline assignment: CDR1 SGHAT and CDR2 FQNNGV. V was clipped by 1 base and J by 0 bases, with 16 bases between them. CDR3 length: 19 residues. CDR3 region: CASSLGVWGSISGANVLTF. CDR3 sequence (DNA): TGTGCCAGCAGCTTAGGCGTCTGGGGCAGTATCTCTGGGGCCAACGTCCTGACTTTC. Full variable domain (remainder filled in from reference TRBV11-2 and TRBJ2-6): EAGVAQSPRYKIIEKRQSVAFWCNPISGHATLYWYQQILGQGPKLLIQFQNNGVVDDSQLPKDRFSAERLKGVDSTLKIQPAKLEDSAVYLCASSLGVWGSISGANVLTFGAGSRLTVL.

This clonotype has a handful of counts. The CDR3 loop reads CASSVPGADNQPQHF. DNA of the CDR3: TGTGCCAGCAGTGTTCCAGGGGCGGACAATCAGCCCCAGCATTTT. This rearrangement joins TRBV6-4 to TRBJ1-5; weak D call: TRBD1 (6 bases). Germline V gives CDR1 MRHNA, CDR2 SNTAGT. With 4 bases removed from V and 3 bases from J, the gap between germline ends came to 13 bases. CDR3 size: 15 residues.

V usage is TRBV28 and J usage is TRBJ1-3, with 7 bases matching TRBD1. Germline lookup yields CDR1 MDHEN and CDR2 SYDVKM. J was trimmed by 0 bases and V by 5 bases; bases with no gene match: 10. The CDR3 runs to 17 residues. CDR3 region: CASSDQSQGGSGNTIYF. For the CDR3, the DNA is TGTGCCAGCAGTGACCAATCCCAGGGGGGCTCTGGAAACACCATATATTTT.

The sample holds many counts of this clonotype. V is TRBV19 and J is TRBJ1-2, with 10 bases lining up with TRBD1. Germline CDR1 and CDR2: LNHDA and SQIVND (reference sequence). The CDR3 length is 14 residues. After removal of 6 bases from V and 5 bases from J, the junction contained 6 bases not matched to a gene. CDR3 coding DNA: TGTGCCAGTAGCATCCGGGACAGGGGATATGGCTACACCTTC. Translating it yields CASSIRDRGYGYTF.

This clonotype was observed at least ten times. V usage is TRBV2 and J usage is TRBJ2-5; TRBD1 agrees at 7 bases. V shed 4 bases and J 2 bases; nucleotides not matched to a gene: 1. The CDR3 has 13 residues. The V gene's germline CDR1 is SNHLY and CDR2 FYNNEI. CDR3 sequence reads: CASSGGQQETQYF. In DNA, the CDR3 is TGTGCCAGCAGTGGGGGACAGCAAGAGACCCAGTACTTC.

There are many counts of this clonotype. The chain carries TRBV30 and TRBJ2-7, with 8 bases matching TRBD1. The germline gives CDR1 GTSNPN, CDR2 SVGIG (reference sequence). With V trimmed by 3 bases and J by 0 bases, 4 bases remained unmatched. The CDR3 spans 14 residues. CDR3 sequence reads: CAWRRTGISYEQYF. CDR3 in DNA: TGTGCCTGGAGACGGACAGGGATCTCCTACGAGCAGTACTTC.

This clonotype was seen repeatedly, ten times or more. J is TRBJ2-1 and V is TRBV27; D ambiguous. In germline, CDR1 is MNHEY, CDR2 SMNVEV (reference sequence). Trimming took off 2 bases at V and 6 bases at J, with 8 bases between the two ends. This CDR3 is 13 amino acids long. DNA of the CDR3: TGTGCCAGCAGTTTAGGCAGCGCCAATGAGCAGTTCTTC. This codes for CASSLGSANEQFF.

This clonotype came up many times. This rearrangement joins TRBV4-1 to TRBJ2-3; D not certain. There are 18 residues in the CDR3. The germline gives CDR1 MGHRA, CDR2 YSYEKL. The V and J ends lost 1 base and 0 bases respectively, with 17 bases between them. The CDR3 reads CASSQGRLRLASTDTQYF. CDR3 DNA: TGCGCCAGCAGCCAAGGACGCCTGCGGCTCGCCAGCACAGATACGCAGTATTTT.

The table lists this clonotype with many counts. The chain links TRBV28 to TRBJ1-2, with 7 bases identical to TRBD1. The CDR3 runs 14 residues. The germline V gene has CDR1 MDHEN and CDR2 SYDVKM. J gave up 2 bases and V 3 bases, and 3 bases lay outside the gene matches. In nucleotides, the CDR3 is TGTGCCAGCAGTTTGACACAGGGGAACTATGGCTACACCTTC. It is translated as CASSLTQGNYGYTF.

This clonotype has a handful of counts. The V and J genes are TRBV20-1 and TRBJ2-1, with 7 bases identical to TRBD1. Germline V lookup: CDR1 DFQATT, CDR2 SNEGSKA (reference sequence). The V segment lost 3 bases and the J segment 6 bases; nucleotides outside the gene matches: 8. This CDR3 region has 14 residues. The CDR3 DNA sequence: TGCAGTGCTAGGATTGGACAGGCCGTCAATGAGCAGTTCTTC. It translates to CSARIGQAVNEQFF.

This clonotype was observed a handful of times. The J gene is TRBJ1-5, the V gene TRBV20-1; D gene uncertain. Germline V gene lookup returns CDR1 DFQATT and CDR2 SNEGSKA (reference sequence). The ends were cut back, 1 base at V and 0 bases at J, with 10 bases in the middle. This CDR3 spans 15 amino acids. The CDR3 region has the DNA TGCAGTGCTAGAGCCGGCTTAAATAGCAATCAGCCCCAGCATTTT. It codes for CSARAGLNSNQPQHF.